The 15 T cell receptor beta chains below all came from one sample that was sequenced in a study of T-cell reconstitution after alpha-beta-depleted transplantation in children (dated by TCRdb to about 2016). The receptor library was made with PCR. TCRdb lists the instrument as Illumina HiSeq 2500. TCR library preparation used molecular barcoding, with unique molecular identifiers applied to normalize quantification of the TCRbeta repertoire. TCRdb trimmed public reads at Q25 via fastp, called clones via MiXCR and kept in-frame beta chains. Under each unique CDR3 protein, matching rows form one entry showing the most common genes and DNA. The sample table shows roughly 100,000 distinct CDR3 sequences, and 7% to 10% are seen once. The ten top clones hold more than 6.5% of the sample. Sequenced here: PBMCs from the stem cell graft donor, sampled from the stem cell graft. These receptors all stem from a human donor who donated a stem cell graft to a child with congenital amegakaryocytic thrombocytopenia.

This clonotype has at least ten counts. The J gene is TRBJ2-1, the V gene TRBV7-9; TRBD2 aligns across 8 bases. Trimming removed 5 bases from V and 4 bases from J; junction bases left unmatched: 13. Germline lookup yields CDR1 SEHNR and CDR2 FQNEAQ (reference sequence). This CDR3 region has 17 residues. CDR3 region: CASSLPRRLAGYNEQFF. The DNA for the CDR3 is TGTGCCAGCAGCCTTCCCCGGAGATTAGCGGGGTACAATGAGCAGTTCTTC.

This clonotype has ten or more counts. V and J are TRBV12-3 or TRBV12-4 and TRBJ2-7; tentatively, D is TRBD1 or TRBD2 (5 bases each). Trimming left V 3 bases short and J 1 base short, with 10 bases between. The CDR3 has 14 residues. The CDR3 sequence: CASSFGTASYEQYF. Written as DNA, the CDR3 is TGTGCCAGCAGTTTTGGGACGGCTTCCTACGAGCAGTACTTC.

This clonotype was detected many times. This sequence joins TRBV20-1 and TRBJ2-7, with a weak D call TRBD1 (6 bases). The CDR3 totals 15 residues. Trimming cost V 3 bases and J 4 bases, with 19 bases left between them. Germline V gene lookup returns CDR1 DFQATT and CDR2 SNEGSKA (reference sequence). This chain's CDR3 is CSASEDSRNSYEQYF. CDR3 bases: TGCAGTGCTAGCGAGGACAGTCGAAACTCGTACGAGCAGTACTTC.

A single count supports this clonotype. V is TRBV5-1 and J is TRBJ1-1, with a tentative D call TRBD1 (5 bases). The V gene's germline CDR1 is SGHRS and CDR2 YFSETQ. V was shortened by 0 bases and J by 9 bases, with 18 bases between the two germline ends. The CDR3 is 15 residues long. CDR3 loop: CASSLVRRQKAQAFF. CDR3 nucleotide sequence: TGCGCCAGCAGCTTGGTTCGGCGACAGAAGGCTCAAGCTTTCTTT.

This clonotype has only a few counts. This chain joins TRBV6-2 or TRBV6-3 and TRBJ1-2; 10 bases align to TRBD1. Per the germline V gene, CDR1 is MNHEY and CDR2 is SVGEGT. V was clipped by 7 bases and J by 5 bases; unmatched bases: 4. There are 13 residues in the CDR3. The CDR3 sequence: CASIRDRGYGYTF. CDR3 nucleotides: TGTGCCAGCATCCGGGACAGGGGATATGGCTACACCTTC.

This rearrangement joins TRBV2 to TRBJ2-2; D gene unclear. The CDR3 length is 12 residues. The V gene lost 3 bases and the J gene lost 5 bases, with 4 bases spanning the gap. Germline lookup yields CDR1 SNHLY and CDR2 FYNNEI. The CDR3 sequence: CASSETTGELFF. The CDR3 DNA is TGTGCCAGCAGTGAGACAACCGGGGAGCTGTTTTTT. Supplemented by reference TRBV2 and TRBJ2-2, the full variable domain reads EPEVTQTPSHQVTQMGQEVILRCVPISNHLYFYWYRQILGQKVEFLVSFYNNEISEKSEIFDDQFSVERPDGSNFTLKIRSTKLEDSAMYFCASSETTGELFFGEGSRLTVL.

This clonotype was seen many times. The V gene is TRBV27, the J gene TRBJ1-5; no definite D call. The CDR3 runs to 14 residues. V shed 0 bases and J shed 7 bases, with 10 bases lying between them. From germline, CDR1 is MNHEY and CDR2 SMNVEV (reference sequence). Here the CDR3 reads CASSLSRSVQPQHF. CDR3 nucleotides: TGTGCCAGCAGTTTATCCAGGTCTGTGCAGCCCCAGCATTTT.

This clonotype was picked up many times. The CDR3 region has the DNA TGTGCCTGGAGTGTAAGGTTAAAGAACACTGAAGCTTTCTTT. Protein: CAWSVRLKNTEAFF. The rearrangement links TRBV30 to TRBJ1-1, with no clear D. The CDR3 covers 14 residues. V was pared by 0 bases and J by 1 base, with 9 bases between. Germline CDR1 is GTSNPN and CDR2 is SVGIG (reference sequence).

This clonotype was recorded many times. V and J are TRBV20-1 and TRBJ2-2; 8 bases fit TRBD2. The V segment lost 3 bases and the J segment 7 bases; nucleotides outside the gene matches: 10. Germline-derived CDR1 and CDR2 are DFQATT and SNEGSKA (reference sequence). There are 15 residues in the CDR3. CDR3: CSARSSGRSNGELFF. Written as DNA, the CDR3 is TGCAGTGCTAGGTCCAGCGGGAGATCTAACGGGGAGCTGTTTTTT.

The table lists this clonotype with many counts. This rearrangement joins TRBV20-1 to TRBJ1-2, with 7 bases that match TRBD1. CDR1 and CDR2 from the germline V gene are DFQATT and SNEGSKA (reference sequence). This CDR3 has 13 amino acids. J gave up 1 base and V 5 bases, and 4 bases lay outside the gene matches. CDR3 coding DNA: TGCAGTGCTTGGGACAGTTATAACTATGGCTACACCTTC. This sequence encodes CSAWDSYNYGYTF.

This clonotype was seen at least ten times. The rearrangement joins TRBV10-2 to TRBJ2-7; a weak D match, TRBD1 (6 bases). This CDR3 is 14 amino acids long. Germline CDR1 WSHSY, CDR2 SAAADI. V lost 2 bases and J lost 5, with 13 bases in between. The CDR3 protein is CASSERDNENEQYF. In nucleotides, the CDR3 is TGCGCCAGCAGTGAGCGGGACAACGAAAACGAGCAGTACTTC.

This clonotype has at least ten counts. The chain uses TRBV5-1 and TRBJ1-1; D is undetermined. The V end was cut by 1 base, the J end by 8 bases, with 9 bases between. Germline values: CDR1 SGHRS, CDR2 YFSETQ. CDR3 length equals 12 residues. The CDR3 coding sequence is TGCGCCAGCAGCTTGTCGGCGGACGAAGCTTTCTTT. Protein: CASSLSADEAFF.

This clonotype was recorded at least ten times. The chain couples TRBV4-2 to TRBJ2-1, with D uncertain. Germline values: CDR1 LGHNA, CDR2 YNFKEQ. Trimming left V 3 bases short and J 8 bases short, with 20 bases between. The CDR3 consists of 16 residues. The CDR3: CASSQPSMRPVDEQFF. The CDR3 coding sequence is TGTGCCAGCAGCCAGCCGAGTATGCGTCCCGTCGATGAGCAGTTCTTC.

This clonotype has at least ten counts. One end of the junction does not line up with germline, which may come from a read error. As DNA, the CDR3 is TGTGCCAGCAGTTACTCGACTAGCGGGAGAAATTTT. Protein sequence: CASSYSTSGRNF. The chain links TRBV6-2 or TRBV6-3 to TRBJ2-3; TRBD2 agrees at 12 bases. CDR3 length: 12 amino acids. The V gene's germline CDR1 is MNHEY and CDR2 SVGEGT.

This clonotype was recorded many times. The V and J genes are TRBV20-1 and TRBJ2-7; the D is unclear. This CDR3 is 16 amino acids long. Germline lookup yields CDR1 DFQATT and CDR2 SNEGSKA (reference sequence). V was cut by 5 bases and J by 7 bases, with 27 bases left in between. CDR3 residues: CSARITDPTGQREQYF. The CDR3 nucleotides read TGCAGTGCTCGAATAACGGACCCGACGGGCCAGAGGGAGCAGTACTTC.